A single sample is the source of the 14 T cell receptor beta chains below, sequenced in a study of post-analysis software for immune sequencing data. Points from the study as a whole: Higher frequency in patients than in controls was seen for 5 or 6 TRBV segments, with TRBV5-6, TRBV5-1 and TRBV20-1 among them.

For these receptors, no antigen is known. Unique molecular identifiers were carried by the TCR beta cDNA libraries. TCRdb re-called the PCR reads with MiXCR, one entry per CDR3 protein. Of roughly 570,000 distinct CDR3 sequences in the sample, less than 40% were seen once. Sample: blood. These receptors were obtained from a girl aged 2 to 17 with multiple sclerosis.

The chain combines TRBV2 with TRBJ1-2; D gene ambiguous. The CDR3 is 13 residues long. V was shortened by 8 bases and J by 0 bases, with 10 bases between the two germline ends. Germline lookup yields CDR1 SNHLY and CDR2 FYNNEI. This CDR3 is CASLRGANYGYTF. The CDR3 region has the DNA TGTGCCAGCCTCCGGGGAGCTAACTATGGCTACACCTTC.

This clonotype turned up a few times. The chain uses TRBV6-2 or TRBV6-3 and TRBJ2-1; perhaps TRBD2 as D (5 bases). CDR3 length equals 15 residues. Germline-derived CDR1 and CDR2 are MNHEY and SVGEGT. V was trimmed by 5 bases and J by 1 base, leaving 12 bases between them. For the CDR3, the DNA is TGTGCCAGCAGTCTACTAGGCAAGTCCTACAATGAGCAGTTCTTC. Translating it yields CASSLLGKSYNEQFF.

This clonotype was detected only a few times. V gene TRBV20-1 combines with J gene TRBJ2-3, with TRBD2 as a possible D gene (6 bases). CDR3 length: 10 residues. Trimming took off 8 bases at V and 8 bases at J, with 11 bases between the two ends. CDR1 is DFQATT, CDR2 SNEGSKA, per germline (reference sequence). The CDR3 DNA is TGCAGTACCCGACTAGGTACGCAGTATTTT. Its protein is CSTRLGTQYF.

Details on this clonotype: A read error may account for a junction end that differs from germline. The chain combines TRBV7-7 with TRBJ2-5, with 7 bases lining up with TRBD2. The CDR3 contains 14 residues. CDR1 and CDR2 from the germline V gene are SSHAT and FNYEAQ (reference sequence). CDR3 in DNA: TGTGCCAGCAGCTTAGCGCCAGGGCGGGAGACCCGGTACTTC. It encodes CASSLAPGRETRYF.

The sample holds a few counts of this clonotype. CDR3 loop: CSASPREKLFF. CDR3 nucleotides: TGCAGTGCTAGCCCCAGGGAAAAACTGTTTTTT. This rearrangement joins TRBV20-1 to TRBJ1-4; D ambiguous. The CDR3 extends over 11 amino acids. From germline, CDR1 is DFQATT and CDR2 SNEGSKA (reference sequence). The V end lost 3 bases, the J end lost 8 bases, and 7 bases lay between the germline ends.

This clonotype turned up a few times. The rearrangement uses TRBV29-1 and TRBJ2-7; D tentatively reads TRBD1 or TRBD2 (5 bases each). V was trimmed by 3 bases and J by 2 bases, leaving 11 bases between them. The CDR3 is 13 amino acids. Looked up from germline, CDR1 is SQVTM and CDR2 is ANQGSEA. This chain's CDR3 is CSVDWDGTYEQYF. In DNA, the CDR3 is TGCAGCGTTGACTGGGACGGTACCTACGAGCAGTACTTC.

This chain uses TRBV5-6 with TRBJ1-1; maybe TRBD1 (6 bases). This CDR3 is built from 13 residues. Germline V lookup: CDR1 SGHDT, CDR2 YYEEEE. V was trimmed by 0 bases and J by 13 bases, leaving 16 bases between them. CDR3 region: CASSLGGSGVDFF. In nucleotides, the CDR3 is TGTGCCAGCAGCTTGGGAGGGTCAGGGGTCGATTTCTTT.

The chain has TRBV20-1 and TRBJ2-5; TRBD1 matches at 7 bases. Germline V gene data show CDR1 as DFQATT and CDR2 as SNEGSKA (reference sequence). V lost 5 bases, J lost 2 bases, and 5 bases stayed unmatched. The CDR3 consists of 13 residues. CDR3 nucleotide sequence: TGCAGTGCTCGTCAGGGGGTTCAAGAGACCCAGTACTTC. Translating it yields CSARQGVQETQYF.

This clonotype was detected a few times. V gene TRBV6-5 combines with J gene TRBJ1-2; 9 bases map to TRBD1. The CDR3 covers 14 residues. Trimming took 6 bases from V and 3 from J; bases not matched to a gene: 5. The germline V gene has CDR1 MNHEY and CDR2 SVGAGI. CDR3 protein: CASRRDRADYGYTF. The CDR3, as DNA: TGTGCCAGCAGGAGGGACAGGGCTGACTATGGCTACACCTTC.

V usage is TRBV16 and J usage is TRBJ1-2; D might be TRBD1 (5 bases). Per germline, CDR1 KGHSY and CDR2 FQNENV. Trimming stripped 3 bases from V and 2 bases from J, with 10 bases between. The CDR3 is made up of 14 amino acids. The CDR3 loop is CASSHSGSNYGYTF. The CDR3 nucleotides read TGTGCCAGCAGCCACTCAGGGTCCAACTATGGCTACACCTTC.

A few counts support this clonotype. The J gene is TRBJ1-1, the V gene TRBV5-1; D is unresolved. CDR3 length: 14 amino acids. Germline CDR1 and CDR2: SGHRS and YFSETQ. Trimming left V 0 bases short and J 1 base short, with 7 bases between. CDR3 DNA sequence: TGCGCCAGCAGCTTGGAAGCTACGAACACTGAAGCTTTCTTT. Residues: CASSLEATNTEAFF.

V is TRBV24-1 and J is TRBJ1-1; TRBD1 agrees at 9 bases. V lost 10 bases to trimming and J lost 7 bases; unmatched junction nucleotides: 9. Per germline, CDR1 KGHDR and CDR2 SFDVKD. The CDR3 is 13 amino acids. CDR3 residues: CATGDRERGEAFF. As DNA, the CDR3 is TGTGCCACAGGGGACAGGGAAAGAGGTGAAGCTTTCTTT.

This chain uses TRBV7-2 with TRBJ2-1, with TRBD2 matching over 14 bases. The germline gives CDR1 SGHTA, CDR2 FQGNSA. Trimming cost V 8 bases and J 6 bases; bases outside gene matches: 6. CDR3 length: 15 residues. The CDR3 sequence is CASARTSGGLNEQFF. The CDR3 DNA is TGTGCCAGCGCCCGGACTAGCGGGGGGCTCAATGAGCAGTTCTTC.

This clonotype was detected a few times. V is TRBV10-2 and J is TRBJ2-1; weak D call: TRBD2 (5 bases). This CDR3 region has 13 residues. CDR1 WSHSY and CDR2 SAAADI come from the germline V gene. V was trimmed by 8 bases and J by 8 bases, leaving 16 bases between them. The CDR3 reads CASFRIPGDEQFF. CDR3 nucleotides: TGCGCCAGCTTCAGAATCCCCGGGGATGAGCAGTTCTTC.